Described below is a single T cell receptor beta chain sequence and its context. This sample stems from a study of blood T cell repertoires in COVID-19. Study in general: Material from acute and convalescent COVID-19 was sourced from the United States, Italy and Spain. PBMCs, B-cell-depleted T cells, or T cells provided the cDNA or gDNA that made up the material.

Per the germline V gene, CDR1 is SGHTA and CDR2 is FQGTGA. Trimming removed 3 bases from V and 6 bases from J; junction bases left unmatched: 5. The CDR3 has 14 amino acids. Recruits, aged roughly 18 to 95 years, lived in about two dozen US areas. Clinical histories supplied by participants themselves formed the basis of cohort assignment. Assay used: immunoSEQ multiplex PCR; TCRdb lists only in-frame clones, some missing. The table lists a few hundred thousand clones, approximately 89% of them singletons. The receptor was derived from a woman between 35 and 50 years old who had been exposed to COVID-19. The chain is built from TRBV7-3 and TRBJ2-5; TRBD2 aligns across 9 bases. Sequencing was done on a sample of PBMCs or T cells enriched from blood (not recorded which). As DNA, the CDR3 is TGTGCCAGCAGCTTCCTAGCGGGAAGTCAGACCCAGTACTTC. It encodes CASSFLAGSQTQYF.